This TCR beta chain was captured in a study of cytomegalovirus exposure and HLA in healthy donors. Trimming cost V 4 bases and J 3 bases; bases outside gene matches: 1. CDR1 and CDR2 (germline): LGHNA, YNFKEQ. The CDR3 length is 14 residues. About this clone itself: Antigen specificity is unknown.

Primers for the PCR totalled 60 Vbeta and 13 Jbeta. Libraries were prepared by immunoSEQ multiplex PCR; TCRdb keeps only in-frame clonotypes and omits some of them. This sample has 55,000 to 65,000 clones, with about 90% found just once. General observations from the study: As confirmed in vitro, a few CMV-associated chains were specific for CMV antigens. The productive fraction for most TCR beta V segments was about 90% or about 30% in an earlier analysis. The majority of TCR sequences were rare, yet some public TCRs appeared in many donors. The study labeled approximately 150 TCR beta chains cytomegalovirus-associated.

The chain recombines TRBV4-2 with TRBJ2-5, with 11 bases aligning to TRBD2. This clonotype was obtained from a man younger than 45 in good health and CMV-seropositive. The sample comprised PBMCs. CDR3 DNA: TGTGCCAGCAGCCTACTAGCGGGAGAAGAGACCCAGTACTTC. Translating it yields CASSLLAGEETQYF.